The sequence of this T cell receptor beta chain was determined in a study of T cell changes during pregnancy in multiple sclerosis (dated by TCRdb to between 2017 and 2020). For context, the study as a whole: The study examined how the T cell repertoire changed over the course of pregnancy in women with multiple sclerosis.

The CDR3 runs 13 amino acids, cysteine and phenylalanine included. Only the CDR3 DNA is retained, 39 bases long and in frame from the first base. CDR1 and CDR2, per the germline V gene, are SGHAT and FQNNGV. V is reduced by 9 bases and J by 5 bases, leaving a spacing of 16 bases between them. The library was generated by the immunoSEQ multiplex PCR assay. TCRdb stores this immuneACCESS table with in-frame sequences only. Part of the clones is absent; in the studies checked, under half of the shortfall reflects unresolved V genes, and no reason is known for the rest. The sample contains tens of thousands of clones, roughly 93% of them found a single time. Of the sample, approximately 1.4% falls within the top ten clones. Of note for this clone: Its specific antigen is unknown. No base-level quality is on record; no much larger clone is a single base apart.

This sequence uses TRBV11-2 and TRBJ2-5; the D gene is perhaps TRBD1, on 5 matching bases. The specimen comprised peripheral blood, sampled in the third trimester of pregnancy. This receptor was taken from a female donor with multiple sclerosis, enrolled in a pregnancy study. The nucleotide sequence reads as follows: TGTGCCAGTTCCCGGACATTTGGGGAGACCCAGTACTTC. It encodes CASSRTFGETQYF.